A selection of T cell receptor beta chains follows, all from one sample in a study of human T cells and chemical hapten exposure. TCRdb processed the RACE reads anew with MiXCR; each CDR3 protein has one entry. The sample contains about 180,000 distinct CDR3 sequences, roughly 30% of which appear only once. The material sequenced was whole blood, taken in connection with sensitization to the hapten diphenylcyclopropenone (DPC). The receptors come from a woman younger than 45 with alopecia areata. Some clones in this sample may be carry-over from other donors' samples. The CDR3 runs from the conserved cysteine through the conserved F or W. The order of the fields is J gene, D gene, V gene, clone size, CDR3 DNA, CDR3 protein. D genes are given only for firm matches. Not every row has a clone size; where given, it reads once, few, many or a size class.

TRBJ1-2 | . | TRBV18 | few | TGTGCCAGCTCACCAAACAGGGAAAACTATGGCTACACCTTC | CASSPNRENYGYTF
TRBJ1-2 | TRBD1 | TRBV28 | . | TGTGCCAGCAGTTTATGGGGGACAGGGGTGGGCTACACCTTC | CASSLWGTGVGYTF
TRBJ1-5 | TRBD1 | TRBV27 | . | TGTGCCAGCGGGACAGGGGGAAGTCAGCCCCAGCATTTT | CASGTGGSQPQHF
TRBJ1-4 | TRBD1 | TRBV7-9 | . | TGTGCCAGCAGCCTTCACACAGGGGGCAGGGGTAAACTGTTTTTT | CASSLHTGGRGKLFF
TRBJ2-5 | . | TRBV29-1 | . | TGCAGCGCCGGGGGAGGTAAAGGCGAAAGGGCCCAGTACTTC | CSAGGGKGERAQYF
TRBJ1-1 | . | TRBV7-9 | . | TGTGCCAGCAGCTTAGGAGTTTATTCAGGGAGGGTAAACACTGAAGCTTTCTTT | CASSLGVYSGRVNTEAFF
TRBJ1-3 | . | TRBV6-5 | few | TGTGCCAGCAGAACAGGGTTCGGAAACACCATATATTTT | CASRTGFGNTIYF
TRBJ1-3 | . | TRBV7-2 | . | TGTGCCAGCAGCTCAATCGGCCAGGGCTCTGGAAACACCATATATTTT | CASSSIGQGSGNTIYF
TRBJ2-3 | . | TRBV7-6 | . | TGTGCCAGCAGCCCACTGGGTGCAGATACGCAGTATTTT | CASSPLGADTQYF
TRBJ1-1 | . | TRBV12-3/TRBV12-4 | . | TGTGCCAGCAGACGAGGACAGACAAACACTGAAGCTTTCTTT | CASRRGQTNTEAFF
TRBJ2-1 | TRBD2 | TRBV28 | many | TGTGCCAGCAGTCTCGGACTAGCGTCCAGTGAGCAGTTCTTC | CASSLGLASSEQFF
TRBJ2-7 | . | TRBV29-1 | few | TGCAGCGTTCAGGTTGGCCGTATGGAGCAGTACTTC | CSVQVGRMEQYF
TRBJ1-4 | . | TRBV11-2 | . | TGTGCCAGCAGCCCTTCCCCCGGGTTAGGTGAAAAACTGTTTTTT | CASSPSPGLGEKLFF
TRBJ1-1 | TRBD1 | TRBV7-6 | . | TGTGCCAGCAGCTCGACAGGGACGAACACTGAAGCTTTCTTT | CASSSTGTNTEAFF
TRBJ2-5 | . | TRBV5-6 | once | TGTGCCAGCAGCTTGGCCAGGGCAGAGACCCAGTACTTC | CASSLARAETQYF
TRBJ1-3 | . | TRBV19 | few | TGTGCCAGTACCGGTGGACCCTACTCTGGAAACACCATATATTTT | CASTGGPYSGNTIYF
TRBJ2-5 | . | TRBV4-1 | . | TGCGCCAGCAGCCAAACACCCGGGACACTAGAGACCCAGTACTTC | CASSQTPGTLETQYF
TRBJ2-7 | TRBD1 | TRBV2 | few | TGTGCCAGCAGTGGGACAAGACAGGGGAACGAGCAGTACTTC | CASSGTRQGNEQYF
TRBJ1-2 | . | TRBV5-1 | few | TGCGCCAGCAGCTTGGAGGGTAGGGGGTATGGCTACACCTTC | CASSLEGRGYGYTF
TRBJ2-3 | TRBD1 | TRBV6-5 | . | TGTGCCAGCAGTATTCCGGGACAGAGCACAGATACGCAGTATTTT | CASSIPGQSTDTQYF
TRBJ2-5 | . | TRBV6-2/TRBV6-3 | few | TGTGCCAGCAGTCACCAAGAGACCCAGTACTTC | CASSHQETQYF
TRBJ2-1 | TRBD2 | TRBV4-3 | . | TGCGCCAGCAGCCAAGGGACTAGCGGTTCCAATGAGCAGTTCTTC | CASSQGTSGSNEQFF
TRBJ1-2 | . | TRBV7-2 | . | TGTGCCAGCAGCCCCACCTGGACGGATGTACATGGCTACACCTTC | CASSPTWTDVHGYTF
TRBJ2-7 | . | TRBV7-9 | . | TGTGCCAGCAGCTTACTCGAGGACAGTCCCTACGAGCAGTACTTC | CASSLLEDSPYEQYF
TRBJ2-1 | TRBD1 | TRBV29-1 | few | TGCAGCGTTGCTTACGGACAGGGAGTCTACAATGAGCAGTTCTTC | CSVAYGQGVYNEQFF
TRBJ1-2 | . | TRBV7-9 | . | TGTGCCAGCAGCTTAGAGGGAGTTCGTGGCTACACCTTC | CASSLEGVRGYTF